The 10 T cell receptor beta chains below all came from one sample that was sequenced in a study of cytomegalovirus exposure and HLA in healthy donors. PCR employed 60 Vbeta and 13 Jbeta primers. Assay: immunoSEQ multiplex PCR; the TCRdb copy retains only in-frame clones and omits some. The sample holds roughly 100,000 clones, 84% seen once. The material sequenced was PBMCs. The receptors come from a woman between 18 and 29 years old in good health and CMV-seropositive.

The chain is built from TRBV29-1 and TRBJ2-1, with 11 bases aligning to TRBD2. The V gene end was trimmed by 3 bases and the J gene end by 12 bases; junction bases not matched to a gene: 16. The CDR3 runs 16 residues. Germline assignment: CDR1 SQVTM and CDR2 ANQGSEA. In DNA, the CDR3 is TGCAGCGTTGAGGCCTCGGGACTAGCGGAGGCAATGGGGCAGTTCTTC. Protein product: CSVEASGLAEAMGQFF.

The V and J genes are TRBV27 and TRBJ1-2, with 9 nucleotides matching TRBD1. Germline lookup yields CDR1 MNHEY and CDR2 SMNVEV (reference sequence). After removal of 7 bases from V and 3 bases from J, the junction contained 9 bases not matched to a gene. The CDR3 is 15 residues long. As DNA, the CDR3 is TGTGCCAGCACCCTCCGCGGACAGGGGCACTATGGCTACACCTTC. This codes for CASTLRGQGHYGYTF.

The CDR3 coding sequence is TGTGCCAGCTCAACAGGACAGGGGGCCTCCAATCAGCCCCAGCATTTT. Encoded protein: CASSTGQGASNQPQHF. V and J are TRBV18 and TRBJ1-5; 11 bases fit TRBD1. Germline V gene sequence: CDR1 KGHSH, CDR2 LQKENI. The CDR3 runs 16 residues. V was pared by 5 bases and J by 3 bases, with 6 bases of the junction left unmatched.

This clone was observed a single time. This rearrangement joins TRBV6-6 to TRBJ2-2; TRBD1 is a possible D gene (6 bases). CDR3 size: 13 residues. Germline V gene lookup returns CDR1 MNHNY and CDR2 SVGAGI (reference sequence). Trimming cost V 4 bases and J 7 bases, with 10 bases left between them. In DNA form, the CDR3 reads TGTGCCAGCAGTTCCCTAGGGGGCGGGGAGCTGTTTTTT. The encoded protein is CASSSLGGGELFF.

The V call is TRBV2, the J call TRBJ1-2, with D possibly TRBD1 on 6 matching bases. This CDR3 spans 13 amino acids. Looked up from germline, CDR1 is SNHLY and CDR2 is FYNNEI. Trimming shortened V by 4 bases and J by 8 bases, and 14 bases separated the two germline ends. This CDR3 reads CASSGGQTYGYTF. The CDR3 bases are TGTGCCAGCAGTGGTGGACAGACCTACGGCTACACCTTC. Variable domain in full (rest from reference TRBV2 and TRBJ1-2): EPEVTQTPSHQVTQMGQEVILRCVPISNHLYFYWYRQILGQKVEFLVSFYNNEISEKSEIFDDQFSVERPDGSNFTLKIRSTKLEDSAMYFCASSGGQTYGYTFGSGTRLTVV.

The chain carries TRBV5-8 and TRBJ2-1; D not certain. V was trimmed by 2 bases and J by 9 bases, leaving 9 bases between them. CDR1 SGHTS and CDR2 YDEGEE come from the germline V gene. The CDR3 is 12 amino acids. This CDR3 is CASSLEYSEQFF. The CDR3 coding sequence is TGTGCCAGCAGCTTAGAGTATAGTGAGCAGTTCTTC.

The V call is TRBV15, the J call TRBJ1-4, with D possibly TRBD1 on 6 matching bases. Germline CDR1 and CDR2: LNHNV and YYDKDF (reference sequence). Trimming took 4 bases from V and 0 from J, leaving 12 bases between them. The CDR3 loop spans 16 amino acids. The CDR3, as DNA: TGTGCCACCAGCATAAACAGGGAAACAACTAATGAAAAACTGTTTTTT. Its translation is CATSINRETTNEKLFF.

The chain employs TRBV25-1 and TRBJ1-1; possible D gene TRBD1, 6 bases. Looked up from germline, CDR1 is MGHDK and CDR2 is SYGVNS. There are 14 residues in the CDR3. Trimming cost V 2 bases and J 6 bases, with 13 bases left between them. The chain's CDR3 is CASSEGKGDAEAFF. CDR3 bases: TGTGCCAGCAGTGAAGGCAAGGGGGATGCTGAAGCTTTCTTT.

The rearrangement links TRBV7-8 to TRBJ1-2; 9 nucleotides line up with TRBD1. Germline loops: CDR1 SGHVS, CDR2 FQNEAQ. CDR3 length equals 15 residues. J lost 0 bases, V lost 6 bases, and 5 bases had no gene match. Written as DNA, the CDR3 is TGTGCCAGCAGTCCTACAGGGGGCCCTAACTATGGCTACACCTTC. It encodes CASSPTGGPNYGYTF. Full variable domain (remainder filled in from reference TRBV7-8 and TRBJ1-2): GAGVSQSPRYKVAKRGQDVALRCDPISGHVSLFWYQQALGQGPEFLTYFQNEAQLDKSGLPSDRFFAERPEGSVSTLKIQRTQQEDSAVYLCASSPTGGPNYGYTFGSGTRLTVV.

The V and J genes are TRBV7-3 and TRBJ2-3; 11 bases fit TRBD2. This CDR3 has 16 amino acids. Germline V CDR1 and CDR2: SGHTA, FQGTGA. V shed 7 bases and J 9 bases; nucleotides not matched to a gene: 15. The CDR3 is CASTPTSGRGLGTQYF. The CDR3 coding sequence is TGTGCCAGCACCCCTACTAGCGGGAGAGGACTAGGAACGCAGTATTTT.